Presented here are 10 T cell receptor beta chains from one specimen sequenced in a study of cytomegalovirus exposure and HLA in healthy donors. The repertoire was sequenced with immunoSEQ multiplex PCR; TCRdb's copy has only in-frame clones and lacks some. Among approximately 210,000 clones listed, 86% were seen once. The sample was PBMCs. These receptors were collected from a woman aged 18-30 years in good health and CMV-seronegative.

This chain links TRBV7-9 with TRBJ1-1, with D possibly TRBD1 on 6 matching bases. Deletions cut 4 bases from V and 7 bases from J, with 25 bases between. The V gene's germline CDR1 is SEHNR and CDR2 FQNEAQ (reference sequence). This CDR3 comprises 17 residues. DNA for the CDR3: TGTGCCAGCAGCTCTACCGGCCTTATGGGGGCGGGTATTGAAGCTTTCTTT. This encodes CASSSTGLMGAGIEAFF.

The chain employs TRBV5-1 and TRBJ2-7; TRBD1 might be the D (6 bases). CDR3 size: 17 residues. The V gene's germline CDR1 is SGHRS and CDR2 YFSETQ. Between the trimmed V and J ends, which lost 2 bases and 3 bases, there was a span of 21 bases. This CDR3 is CASSLKTGQLLFYEQYF. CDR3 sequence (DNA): TGCGCCAGCAGCTTAAAAACCGGACAGCTCCTCTTCTACGAGCAGTACTTC.

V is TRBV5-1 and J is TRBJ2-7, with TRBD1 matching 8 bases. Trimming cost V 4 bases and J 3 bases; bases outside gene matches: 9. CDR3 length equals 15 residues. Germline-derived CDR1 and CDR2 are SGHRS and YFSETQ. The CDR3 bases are TGCGCCAGCAGCCCCGCCCGGGACAGGTTCTACGAGCAGTACTTC. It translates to CASSPARDRFYEQYF.

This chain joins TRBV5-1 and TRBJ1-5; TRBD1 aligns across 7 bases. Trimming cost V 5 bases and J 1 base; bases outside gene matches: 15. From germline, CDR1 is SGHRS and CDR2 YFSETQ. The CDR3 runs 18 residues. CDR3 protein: CASSSRDSWRRSNQPQHF. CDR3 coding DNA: TGCGCCAGCAGTTCCCGGGACAGTTGGCGTAGGAGCAATCAGCCCCAGCATTTT.

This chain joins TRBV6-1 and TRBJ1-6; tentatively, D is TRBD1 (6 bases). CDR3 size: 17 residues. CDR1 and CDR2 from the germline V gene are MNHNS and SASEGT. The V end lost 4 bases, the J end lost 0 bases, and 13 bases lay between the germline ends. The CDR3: CASSVNRASSYNSPLHF. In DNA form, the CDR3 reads TGTGCCAGCAGTGTAAACAGGGCAAGCTCCTATAATTCACCCCTCCACTTT.

In DNA, the CDR3 is TGTGCCAGCTCAGACAGGGTAGATAATTCACCCCTCCACTTT. It specifies CASSDRVDNSPLHF. The chain joins TRBV18 to TRBJ1-6, with 7 bases aligning to TRBD1. This CDR3 is built from 14 residues. Germline loops: CDR1 KGHSH, CDR2 LQKENI. The trim removed 5 bases at V and 5 bases at J, leaving 3 bases unmatched.

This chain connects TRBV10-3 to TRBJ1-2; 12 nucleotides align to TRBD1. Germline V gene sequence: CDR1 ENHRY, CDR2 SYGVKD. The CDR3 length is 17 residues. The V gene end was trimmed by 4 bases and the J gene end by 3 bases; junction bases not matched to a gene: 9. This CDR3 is CAISGGTGGLKYYGYTF. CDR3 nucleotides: TGTGCCATCAGTGGTGGGACAGGGGGCTTGAAGTACTATGGCTACACCTTC.

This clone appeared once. The CDR3 protein is CASSLQGGVNQPQHF. Written as DNA, the CDR3 is TGCGCCAGCAGCCTACAGGGGGGGGTCAATCAGCCCCAGCATTTT. The gene calls are TRBV5-1 and TRBJ1-5; 8 nucleotides match TRBD1. Germline V gene sequence: CDR1 SGHRS, CDR2 YFSETQ. The V and J ends lost 4 bases and 3 bases, in that order; junction bases with no gene match: 6. This CDR3 region has 15 residues. The variable domain in full, with the rest retrieved from reference TRBV5-1 and TRBJ1-5, is KAGVTQTPRYLIKTRGQQVTLSCSPISGHRSVSWYQQTPGQGLQFLFEYFSETQRNKGNFPGRFSGRQFSNSRSEMNVSTLELGDSALYLCASSLQGGVNQPQHFGDGTRLSIL.

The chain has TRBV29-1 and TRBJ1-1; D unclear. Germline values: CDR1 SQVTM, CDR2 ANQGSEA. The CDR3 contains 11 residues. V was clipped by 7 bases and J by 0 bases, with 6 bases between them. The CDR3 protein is CSGSLNTEAFF. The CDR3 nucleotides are TGCAGCGGAAGCCTGAACACTGAAGCTTTCTTT.

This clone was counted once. CDR3 sequence: CAWSVQGGNTIYF. CDR3 nucleotide sequence: TGTGCCTGGAGTGTACAGGGTGGAAACACCATATATTTT. The rearrangement joins TRBV30 to TRBJ1-3; tentatively, D is TRBD1 (6 bases). Trimming removed 0 bases at V and 3 bases at J, with 6 bases between. This CDR3 comprises 13 residues. The V gene's germline CDR1 is GTSNPN and CDR2 SVGIG (reference sequence). The full variable domain, with the rest looked up from reference TRBV30 and TRBJ1-3, is SQTIHQWPATLVQPVGSPLSLECTVEGTSNPNLYWYRQAAGRGLQLLFYSVGIGQISSEVPQNLSASRPQDRQFILSSKKLLLSDSGFYLCAWSVQGGNTIYFGEGSWLTVV.